One sample yielded the 15 T cell receptor beta chains listed below, sequenced in a study of shared clonotypes between healthy human individuals. Clones were read by immunoSEQ multiplex PCR, and TCRdb kept only the in-frame ones, dropping some. Among some 580,000 clones listed, more than 95% were seen once. The sample consisted of naive CD4+ T cells sorted from blood. Subset in this sample: CD45RA+ positively selected. All receptors come from a woman in her thirties in good health.

The V and J genes are TRBV18 and TRBJ2-7, with D perhaps matching TRBD2 (7 bases). CDR1 KGHSH and CDR2 LQKENI come from the germline V gene. The CDR3 consists of 16 residues. Trimming cost V 3 bases and J 0 bases, with 15 bases left between them. In DNA form, the CDR3 reads TGTGCCAGCTCACCCCGAGGGGGGGGGCCCTCCTACGAGCAGTACTTC. It codes for CASSPRGGGPSYEQYF.

The chain couples TRBV11-2 to TRBJ2-2, with a possible D match to TRBD2 (6 bases). The CDR3 sequence is 15 residues long. The germline V gene has CDR1 SGHAT and CDR2 FQNNGV. Trimming cost V 1 base and J 6 bases, with 12 bases left between them. The DNA of the CDR3 is TGTGCCAGCAGCTTAGCGGGAGCGGTCGCCGGGGAGCTGTTTTTT. Translation gives CASSLAGAVAGELFF.

The CDR3 bases are TGTGCCAGTAGTTATTTACAGAACTATGGCTACACCTTC. The encoded protein is CASSYLQNYGYTF. The rearrangement joins TRBV19 to TRBJ1-2; D not resolved. There are 13 residues in the CDR3. V shed 5 bases and J shed 2 bases, with 9 bases lying between them. Germline assignment: CDR1 LNHDA and CDR2 SQIVND (reference sequence). The full variable domain, completed using reference TRBV19 and TRBJ1-2, is DGGITQSPKYLFRKEGQNVTLSCEQNLNHDAMYWYRQDPGQGLRLIYYSQIVNDFQKGDIAEGYSVSREKKESFPLTVTSAQKNPTAFYLCASSYLQNYGYTFGSGTRLTVV.

This rearrangement joins TRBV6-5 to TRBJ1-1; the D gene is possibly TRBD1 (6 bases). Trimming pared 2 bases from V and 4 bases from J, leaving 14 bases between. The CDR3 is 15 amino acids. Germline loops: CDR1 MNHEY, CDR2 SVGAGI. The CDR3 region is CASSYGGRRTTEAFF. The CDR3 DNA is TGTGCCAGCAGTTACGGGGGGCGTCGGACCACTGAAGCTTTCTTT.

The rearrangement joins TRBV5-1 to TRBJ2-3; D remains unclear. With 4 bases removed from V and 0 bases from J, the gap between germline ends came to 9 bases. Germline V gene sequence: CDR1 SGHRS, CDR2 YFSETQ. This CDR3 is built from 14 residues. This CDR3 reads CASSQITSTDTQYF. The CDR3 region has the DNA TGCGCCAGCAGCCAGATCACTAGCACAGATACGCAGTATTTT.

V is TRBV14 and J is TRBJ2-6; D remains unclear. V was pared by 4 bases and J by 0 bases, with 7 bases between. Germline V gene sequence: CDR1 SGHDN, CDR2 FVKESK. The CDR3 loop spans 15 amino acids. The CDR3 is CASSPLSSGANVLTF. As DNA, the CDR3 is TGTGCCAGCAGCCCTCTAAGCTCTGGGGCCAACGTCCTGACTTTC.

V is TRBV4-1 and J is TRBJ2-7; D is undetermined. The germline gives CDR1 MGHRA, CDR2 YSYEKL. The ends were cut back, 1 base at V and 3 bases at J, with 7 bases in the middle. The CDR3 length is 13 residues. The CDR3 here is CASSQVLGYEQYF. CDR3 in DNA: TGCGCCAGCAGCCAAGTCTTAGGCTACGAGCAGTACTTC.

This chain connects TRBV14 to TRBJ1-2; no reliable D call. Germline V gene data show CDR1 as SGHDN and CDR2 as FVKESK. The length of the CDR3 is 14 residues. Trimming took off 1 base at V and 2 bases at J, with 8 bases between the two ends. The CDR3 sequence: CASSQGRGNYGYTF. The CDR3 bases are TGTGCCAGCAGCCAAGGAAGAGGGAACTATGGCTACACCTTC.

This clone was counted only a few times. The chain carries TRBV18 and TRBJ1-2, with a possible D match to TRBD1 (5 bases). The germline V gene encodes CDR1 KGHSH and CDR2 LQKENI. Trimming took 2 bases from V and 8 from J, leaving 9 bases between them. The length of the CDR3 is 12 residues. CDR3 amino acids: CASSPRGEGYTF. The CDR3 bases are TGTGCCAGCTCACCAAGGGGCGAGGGCTACACCTTC. Supplemented by reference TRBV18 and TRBJ1-2, the full variable domain reads NAGVMQNPRHLVRRRGQEARLRCSPMKGHSHVYWYRQLPEEGLKFMVYLQKENIIDESGMPKERFSAEFPKEGPSILRIQQVVRGDSAAYFCASSPRGEGYTFGSGTRLTVV.

This clone showed up just once. The chain has TRBV20-1 and TRBJ2-7, with D maybe TRBD1 (5 bases). Trimming cost V 6 bases and J 7 bases, with 13 bases left between them. This CDR3 contains 11 residues. Germline assignment: CDR1 DFQATT and CDR2 SNEGSKA (reference sequence). This CDR3 reads CSASLGREQYF. CDR3 sequence (DNA): TGCAGTGCAAGTCTGGGGCGAGAGCAGTACTTC.

This clone was recorded only once. V usage is TRBV28 and J usage is TRBJ1-2; 8 positions match TRBD1. This CDR3 has 14 residues. Germline V CDR1 and CDR2: MDHEN, SYDVKM. J gave up 1 base and V 7 bases, and 5 bases lay outside the gene matches. The DNA of the CDR3 is TGTGCCAGCACTCAGGGGGCCTATAACTATGGCTACACCTTC. As protein: CASTQGAYNYGYTF.

This chain connects TRBV6-5 to TRBJ2-3, with a possible D match to TRBD2 (5 bases). CDR3 size: 14 residues. V was pared by 2 bases and J by 3 bases, with 9 bases between. Germline CDR1 and CDR2: MNHEY and SVGAGI. In DNA, the CDR3 is TGTGCCAGCAGTTACAGGGAGTGGACAGATACGCAGTATTTT. Amino acids: CASSYREWTDTQYF.

The chain uses TRBV7-8 and TRBJ2-7; 8 bases fit TRBD2. The CDR3 is 15 amino acids. The V and J ends lost 8 bases and 2 bases, in that order; junction bases with no gene match: 11. Germline V gene lookup returns CDR1 SGHVS and CDR2 FQNEAQ. The CDR3 spells CASSRVAGFTYEQYF. CDR3 nucleotide sequence: TGTGCCAGCTCGAGGGTAGCGGGATTCACCTACGAGCAGTACTTC.

The table lists this clone with a count of one. This chain links TRBV5-1 with TRBJ2-1; the D is unclear. The CDR3 is 13 amino acids. The V and J ends lost 3 bases and 7 bases respectively, with 11 bases between them. Germline V gene lookup returns CDR1 SGHRS and CDR2 YFSETQ. CDR3 sequence: CASSSLNFNEQFF. As DNA, the CDR3 is TGCGCCAGCAGCTCCCTGAATTTTAATGAGCAGTTCTTC.

V is TRBV6-5 and J is TRBJ2-1; the D gene is possibly TRBD1 (6 bases). Trimming cost V 5 bases and J 14 bases, with 19 bases left between them. The CDR3 length is 13 residues. The V gene's germline CDR1 is MNHEY and CDR2 SVGAGI. The CDR3 reads CASSMTQGHQEFF. The CDR3 bases are TGTGCCAGCAGTATGACTCAGGGGCACCAAGAGTTCTTC.